Sequencing of this T cell receptor (beta chain) was carried out in a study of blood T cell repertoires in COVID-19. Looking at the study overall: Sites in the United States, Italy and Spain provided acute and convalescent COVID-19 samples.

The CDR3 is 15 residues long. The V and J ends lost 1 base and 4 bases respectively, with 10 bases between them. Germline V gene sequence: CDR1 LGHNA, CDR2 YSLEER. Source study methods: Cell counts per sample came from amplifying reference gene primers. Sequencing used immunoSEQ multiplex PCR; TCRdb keeps in-frame clones, though not all of them. That table furnishes V, J and clone size, whereas the DNA furnished D and trimming. The table lists around 300,000 clones, roughly 85% of them singletons, with 3% in the top ten. This TCR came from a woman aged 25-40 years with active or convalescent COVID-19. The material sequenced was peripheral blood. This chain joins TRBV4-3 and TRBJ1-4, with TRBD1 as a possible D gene (5 bases). CDR3 protein: CASSQGTGVNEKLFF. DNA of the CDR3: TGCGCCAGCAGCCAAGGAACAGGAGTTAATGAAAAACTGTTTTTT.